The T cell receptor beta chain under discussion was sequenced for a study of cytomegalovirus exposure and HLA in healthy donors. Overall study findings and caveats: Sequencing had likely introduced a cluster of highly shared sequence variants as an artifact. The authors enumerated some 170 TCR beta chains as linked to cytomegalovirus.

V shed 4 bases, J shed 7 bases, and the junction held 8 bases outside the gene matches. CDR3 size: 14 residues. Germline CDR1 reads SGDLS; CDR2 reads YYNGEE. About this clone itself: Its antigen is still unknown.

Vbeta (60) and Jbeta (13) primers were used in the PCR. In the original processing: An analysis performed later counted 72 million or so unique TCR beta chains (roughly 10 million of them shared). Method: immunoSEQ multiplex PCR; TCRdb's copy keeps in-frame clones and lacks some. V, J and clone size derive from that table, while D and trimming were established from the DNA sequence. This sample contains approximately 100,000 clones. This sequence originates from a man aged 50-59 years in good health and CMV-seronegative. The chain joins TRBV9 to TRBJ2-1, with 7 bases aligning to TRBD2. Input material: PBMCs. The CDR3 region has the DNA TGTGCCAGCAGCATCGCGGGGGTGGAGAATGAGCAGTTCTTC. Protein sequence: CASSIAGVENEQFF. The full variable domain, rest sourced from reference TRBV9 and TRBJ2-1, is DSGVTQTPKHLITATGQRVTLRCSPRSGDLSVYWYQQSLDQGLQFLIQYYNGEERAKGNILERFSAQQFPDLHSELNLSSLELGDSALYFCASSIAGVENEQFFGPGTRLTVL.